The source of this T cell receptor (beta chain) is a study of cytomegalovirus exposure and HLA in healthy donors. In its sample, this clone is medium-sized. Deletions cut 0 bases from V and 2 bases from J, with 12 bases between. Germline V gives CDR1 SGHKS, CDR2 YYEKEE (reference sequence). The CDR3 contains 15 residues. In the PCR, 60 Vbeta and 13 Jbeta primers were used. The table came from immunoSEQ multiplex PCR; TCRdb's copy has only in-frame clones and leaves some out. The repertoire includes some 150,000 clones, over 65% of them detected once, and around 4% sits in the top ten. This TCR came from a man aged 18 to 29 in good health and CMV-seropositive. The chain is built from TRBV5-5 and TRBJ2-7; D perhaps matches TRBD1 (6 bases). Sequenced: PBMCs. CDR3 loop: CASSLGRDTAYEQYF. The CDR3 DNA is TGTGCCAGCAGCTTGGGCCGGGACACTGCCTACGAGCAGTACTTC.